These 19 T cell receptor beta chains share one sample of origin, sequenced in a study of T cells after yellow fever vaccination. TCRdb used MiXCR to reprocess the 5' RACE reads, holding one entry per CDR3 protein. The data contain around 340,000 distinct CDR3 sequences, 8.5% to 9% of them singletons. The specimen was PBMCs, collected on the day of the first yellow fever vaccination. All receptors derive from a man younger than 35 who received the YFV17D yellow fever vaccine.

This clonotype has more than one count but fewer than ten. The V call is TRBV28, the J call TRBJ2-3; D is perhaps TRBD2 (5 bases). The V and J ends lost 4 bases and 6 bases respectively, with 23 bases between them. This CDR3 has 17 residues. Germline-derived CDR1 and CDR2 are MDHEN and SYDVKM. The DNA for the CDR3 is TGTGCCAGCAGTTCCTCCCGCCTGGGAGTGAGATTGGATACGCAGTATTTT. This codes for CASSSSRLGVRLDTQYF.

The gene calls are TRBV4-2 and TRBJ2-2; D possibly uses TRBD1 or TRBD2 (5 bases each). The CDR3 is 15 amino acids. CDR1 and CDR2 from the germline V gene are LGHNA and YNFKEQ. The V gene lost 1 base and the J gene lost 4 bases, with 10 bases spanning the gap. This chain's CDR3 is CASSQARGPTGELFF. The CDR3 DNA is TGTGCCAGCAGCCAAGCACGGGGCCCCACCGGGGAGCTGTTTTTT.

This clonotype was detected many times. The chain is built from TRBV7-2 and TRBJ2-5, with 7 bases lining up with TRBD1. This CDR3 is 14 amino acids long. V lost 2 bases, J lost 4 bases, and 4 bases stayed unmatched. The V gene's germline CDR1 is SGHTA and CDR2 FQGNSA. The CDR3 nucleotides are TGTGCCAGCAGCTTAAATAACAGGGGAGAGACCCAGTACTTC. Translation: CASSLNNRGETQYF. The full variable domain, in which reference TRBV7-2 and TRBJ2-5 provide the parts outside the CDR3, is GAGVSQSPSNKVTEKGKDVELRCDPISGHTALYWYRQSLGQGLEFLIYFQGNSAPDKSGLPSDRFSAERTGGSVSTLTIQRTQQEDSAVYLCASSLNNRGETQYFGPGTRLLVL.

This chain connects TRBV6-1 to TRBJ1-2, with 7 bases identical to TRBD1. J gave up 8 bases and V 7 bases, and 10 bases lay outside the gene matches. The CDR3 is 13 residues long. In germline, CDR1 is MNHNS, CDR2 SASEGT. CDR3 sequence reads: CASTDRAWYGYTF. The CDR3 DNA follows: TGTGCCAGCACCGACAGGGCTTGGTACGGCTACACCTTC.

This chain links TRBV20-1 with TRBJ2-7, with a possible D match to TRBD1 (6 bases). Trimming pared 0 bases from V and 1 base from J, leaving 10 bases between. This CDR3 has 14 amino acids. The germline gives CDR1 DFQATT, CDR2 SNEGSKA (reference sequence). For the CDR3, the DNA is TGCAGTGCTAGAGATCCCAGGGGATCCTACGAGCAGTACTTC. Encoded protein: CSARDPRGSYEQYF.

The chain links TRBV5-1 to TRBJ2-2, with D possibly matching TRBD2 (5 bases). Germline values: CDR1 SGHRS, CDR2 YFSETQ. The CDR3 runs 14 residues. V lost 4 bases and J lost 3, with 10 bases in between. In DNA form, the CDR3 reads TGCGCCAGCAGCGCCCGGGGTTACACCGGGGAGCTGTTTTTT. Translated, it gives CASSARGYTGELFF. Together with reference TRBV5-1 and TRBJ2-2, the CDR3 gives the full variable domain: KAGVTQTPRYLIKTRGQQVTLSCSPISGHRSVSWYQQTPGQGLQFLFEYFSETQRNKGNFPGRFSGRQFSNSRSEMNVSTLELGDSALYLCASSARGYTGELFFGEGSRLTVL.

The J gene is TRBJ1-2, the V gene TRBV20-1; TRBD1 aligns across 7 bases. The V gene's germline CDR1 is DFQATT and CDR2 SNEGSKA (reference sequence). CDR3 length: 13 residues. V was clipped by 1 base and J by 6 bases; unmatched bases: 5. The CDR3 region is CSARVGTVNGYTF. The CDR3 DNA is TGCAGTGCTAGAGTGGGGACAGTGAATGGCTACACCTTC.

This clonotype was counted a few times. The CDR3 protein is CASSLWGVSGYTF. In nucleotides, the CDR3 is TGTGCCAGCAGCTTATGGGGGGTCTCTGGCTACACCTTC. The chain links TRBV13 to TRBJ1-2; a weak D match, TRBD1 (5 bases). Germline V lookup: CDR1 PRHDT, CDR2 FYEKMQ (reference sequence). Trimming stripped 2 bases from V and 7 bases from J, with 11 bases between. The CDR3 has 13 residues.

This clonotype showed up just a few times. The V call is TRBV7-3, the J call TRBJ2-3; D possibly matches TRBD1 or TRBD2 (6 bases each). This CDR3 region has 18 residues. V was shortened by 5 bases and J by 0 bases, with 21 bases between the two germline ends. Germline V gene sequence: CDR1 SGHTA, CDR2 FQGTGA. CDR3 residues: CASSRRDTGGLSTDTQYF. The CDR3 bases are TGTGCCAGCAGCCGCCGGGACACGGGCGGACTAAGCACAGATACGCAGTATTTT.

In its sample, this clonotype was seen many times. The rearrangement uses TRBV5-1 and TRBJ2-5; 9 positions match TRBD2. V lost 6 bases and J lost 1; bases outside the gene matches: 4. The CDR3 is 14 residues long. In germline, CDR1 is SGHRS, CDR2 YFSETQ. The CDR3 coding sequence is TGCGCCAGCAACCAAGCGGGGGGCCAAGAGACCCAGTACTTC. It yields the protein CASNQAGGQETQYF. Supplemented by reference TRBV5-1 and TRBJ2-5, the full variable domain reads KAGVTQTPRYLIKTRGQQVTLSCSPISGHRSVSWYQQTPGQGLQFLFEYFSETQRNKGNFPGRFSGRQFSNSRSEMNVSTLELGDSALYLCASNQAGGQETQYFGPGTRLLVL.

The rearrangement links TRBV12-5 to TRBJ2-5; 10 bases agree with TRBD2. Per germline, CDR1 LGHNT and CDR2 FRNRAP. The CDR3 extends over 16 amino acids. The V and J ends lost 7 bases and 1 base, in that order; junction bases with no gene match: 9. The CDR3 sequence: CASAPGSGGLQETQYF. The CDR3 bases are TGTGCTAGTGCCCCCGGTAGCGGGGGGCTCCAAGAGACCCAGTACTTC.

This clonotype was observed a few times. The genes are TRBV10-3 and TRBJ2-1; maybe TRBD2 (6 bases). This CDR3 spans 13 amino acids. Germline assignment: CDR1 ENHRY and CDR2 SYGVKD. Trimming shortened V by 5 bases and J by 7 bases, and 12 bases separated the two germline ends. CDR3 residues: CAISQTRGNEQFF. CDR3 coding DNA: TGTGCCATCAGTCAGACTAGGGGTAATGAGCAGTTCTTC.

This clonotype was seen a few times. This chain links TRBV4-1 with TRBJ2-3, with 10 bases fitting TRBD2. The CDR3 runs to 18 residues. The germline gives CDR1 MGHRA, CDR2 YSYEKL. Trimming cost V 6 bases and J 6 bases; bases outside gene matches: 18. The CDR3 DNA follows: TGCGCCAGCAGGTTTATAGCGGGGGGACCCCGGGCCCGGGATACGCAGTATTTT. This encodes CASRFIAGGPRARDTQYF.

The rearrangement uses TRBV27 and TRBJ1-1; the D gene is possibly TRBD1 (6 bases). The CDR3 sequence is 13 residues long. Germline V gene lookup returns CDR1 MNHEY and CDR2 SMNVEV (reference sequence). V was shortened by 5 bases and J by 11 bases, with 18 bases between the two germline ends. The chain's CDR3 is CASSAAWGRGAFF. CDR3 in DNA: TGTGCCAGCAGTGCTGCGTGGGGGCGAGGGGCTTTCTTT.

This clonotype was seen at least ten times. The CDR3 DNA is TGTGCCATCAGTGGGACAGGCTCCCGTGAGACCCAGTACTTC. It specifies CAISGTGSRETQYF. J is TRBJ2-5 and V is TRBV10-3, with 7 bases aligning to TRBD1. CDR1 is ENHRY and CDR2 is SYGVKD in the germline V gene. V lost 4 bases and J lost 5; bases outside the gene matches: 7. The CDR3 spans 14 residues.

This clonotype was seen many times. This chain links TRBV6-5 with TRBJ1-6, with D perhaps TRBD1 (6 bases). The CDR3 loop spans 18 amino acids. Trimming stripped 4 bases from V and 2 bases from J, with 18 bases between. CDR1 MNHEY and CDR2 SVGAGI come from the germline V gene. The CDR3 is CASSWGLQGVTYNSPLHF. CDR3 bases: TGTGCCAGCAGTTGGGGGCTACAGGGAGTCACCTATAATTCACCCCTCCACTTT.

The chain links TRBV7-2 to TRBJ2-7; D call uncertain. CDR3 length: 13 amino acids. The V end lost 5 bases, the J end lost 0 bases, and 8 bases lay between the germline ends. CDR1 is SGHTA and CDR2 is FQGNSA in the germline V gene. CDR3 sequence reads: CASSNGPSYEQYV. DNA for the CDR3: TGTGCCAGCAGCAACGGACCCTCCTACGAGCAGTACGTC.

This chain uses TRBV20-1 with TRBJ1-2, with 10 nucleotides matching TRBD1. The J segment lost 7 bases and the V segment lost 6 bases, leaving 5 bases of the junction unmatched. The CDR3 has 12 amino acids. Germline CDR1 and CDR2: DFQATT and SNEGSKA (reference sequence). The CDR3, as DNA: TGCAGTGCCAGTGACAGGGGGCTTGGCTACACCTTC. Encoded protein: CSASDRGLGYTF.

The sample holds a few counts of this clonotype. This chain joins TRBV12-3 or TRBV12-4 and TRBJ1-1, with D tentatively TRBD1 (5 bases). V was pared by 7 bases and J by 0 bases, with 24 bases between. The CDR3 loop spans 18 amino acids. The CDR3, as DNA: TGTGCCAGCACCACGCGTCGGAGGGGACTCCAAATGAACACTGAAGCTTTCTTT. The encoded protein is CASTTRRRGLQMNTEAFF.